The TCR beta chain described here comes from a study of blood T cell repertoires in COVID-19. The overall study: Donors in the United States, Italy and Spain gave samples during acute or convalescent COVID-19.

V trimming: 9 bases; J trimming: 2 bases; junction bases outside the gene matches: 11. This CDR3 spans 17 amino acids. CDR1 is LNHDA and CDR2 is SQIVND in the germline V gene (reference sequence). Authors' methods: For nucleated cells, counts were estimated from reference gene primer amplification. Libraries were prepared by immunoSEQ multiplex PCR; TCRdb keeps only in-frame clonotypes and omits some of them. That table is the source of V, J and clone size, and D and trimming were worked out from the DNA. The sample contains around 250,000 clones, around nine tenths of which appear only once. In this sample, this clone turned up a few times.

The chain combines TRBV19 with TRBJ1-6; TRBD1 aligns across 9 bases. The sequence derives from a woman between 55 and 75 years old who had recovered from COVID-19. Source material: peripheral blood. The chain's CDR3 is CARYKGQGKPYNSPLHF. The CDR3 coding sequence is TGTGCCAGATATAAGGGACAGGGTAAGCCCTATAATTCACCCCTCCACTTT.